The rows below give T cell receptor beta chains drawn from one sample of a study of blood T cell repertoires in COVID-19. Only in-frame clones appear in the TCRdb table, and some are missing; sequencing was by immunoSEQ multiplex PCR. Of roughly 95,000 clones listed, 90% to 95% were seen once; the top ten hold 3.5% to 4%. The specimen sequenced was peripheral blood. The receptors come from a woman in her forties or fifties in a cohort sampled during active COVID-19. Each CDR3 is given with its conserved first and last residue. D genes are given only for firm matches. The size entry is marked missing in some rows and otherwise reads once, few, many or a size class.

d_call	v_call	j_call	clone_size	cdr3_aa	cdr3_nt
NA	TRBV5-1	TRBJ2-2	NA	CASSARGFETGELFF	TGCGCCAGCAGCGCGAGGGGGTTCGAGACCGGGGAGCTGTTTTTT
TRBD1	TRBV5-1	TRBJ1-2	NA	CASSPGQAEIYGYTF	TGCGCCAGCAGCCCGGGACAGGCGGAGATCTATGGCTACACCTTC
NA	TRBV19	TRBJ2-1	NA	CASNPSAYNEQFF	TGTGCCAGTAACCCTAGCGCCTACAATGAGCAGTTCTTC
NA	TRBV27	TRBJ2-7	NA	CASPRTQLYEQYF	TGTGCCAGCCCCAGGACACAGCTCTACGAGCAGTACTTC
TRBD1	TRBV24-1	TRBJ2-5	NA	CATSGETGMVETQYF	TGTGCCACCAGTGGTGAGACAGGGATGGTGGAGACCCAGTACTTC
TRBD1	TRBV28	TRBJ1-1	NA	CASSLGTGTTEAFF	TGTGCCAGCAGTTTGGGGACAGGGACCACTGAAGCTTTCTTT
TRBD2	TRBV18	TRBJ2-2	few	CASSPFSGLAGGRNTGELFF	TGTGCCAGCTCACCATTTTCGGGACTAGCGGGGGGACGGAACACCGGGGAGCTGTTTTTT
NA	TRBV28	TRBJ1-5	NA	CASSLAGGERQPQHF	TGTGCCAGCAGTTTAGCAGGTGGGGAGCGTCAGCCCCAGCATTTT
NA	TRBV27	TRBJ2-2	few	CASSLNRELPGELFF	TGTGCCAGCAGTTTAAACAGGGAATTGCCCGGGGAGCTGTTTTTT
TRBD2	TRBV27	TRBJ2-1	NA	CASSSIAGDLGNEQFF	TGTGCCAGCAGTTCGATAGCGGGAGATTTGGGCAATGAGCAGTTCTTC
NA	TRBV7-9	TRBJ2-1	NA	CASSRDGGAQFF	TGTGCCAGCAGCCGCGACGGTGGAGCACAGTTCTTC
NA	TRBV2	TRBJ2-1	NA	CASTGNNEQFF	TGTGCCAGCACAGGCAACAATGAGCAGTTCTTC
TRBD2	TRBV12-3/TRBV12-4	TRBJ2-3	NA	CASASGFTDTQYF	TGTGCCAGCGCTAGCGGCTTCACAGATACGCAGTATTTT
NA	TRBV5-1	TRBJ2-3	NA	CASTPGVGLTDTQYF	TGCGCCAGCACCCCCGGTGTGGGGCTTACAGATACGCAGTATTTT
TRBD1	TRBV27	TRBJ1-2	NA	CASSLYYRGGSYGYTF	TGTGCCAGCAGTTTATACTACAGGGGAGGAAGCTATGGCTACACCTTC
NA	TRBV12-3/TRBV12-4	TRBJ1-5	NA	CASSFEAAGILHF	TGTGCCAGCAGTTTTGAGGCGGCGGGCATTTTACATTTT
TRBD2	TRBV5-1	TRBJ2-5	NA	CASSLVAGKEETQYF	TGCGCCAGCAGCTTGGTAGCGGGGAAGGAAGAGACCCAGTACTTC
NA	TRBV7-9	TRBJ1-1	NA	CASSFRQNTEAFF	TGTGCCAGCAGCTTCCGACAGAACACTGAAGCTTTCTTT
TRBD1	TRBV3-1/TRBV3-2	TRBJ2-2	NA	CASSQGQFIAGELFF	TGTGCCAGCAGCCAGGGACAGTTCATTGCCGGGGAGCTGTTTTTT
NA	TRBV5-1	TRBJ2-7	NA	CASSPLRSEAYEQYF	TGCGCCAGCAGCCCCCTAAGATCCGAGGCCTACGAGCAGTACTTC
TRBD1	TRBV18	TRBJ1-2	once	CASSPDREGYTF	TGTGCCAGCTCACCAGACAGGGAAGGCTACACCTTC
TRBD1	TRBV12-5	TRBJ2-5	NA	CASGPGTGEETQYF	TGTGCTAGTGGACCGGGGACAGGGGAAGAGACCCAGTACTTC
NA	TRBV12-3/TRBV12-4	TRBJ1-2	NA	CASRRAGAGYTF	TGTGCCAGCAGACGTGCTGGGGCTGGCTACACCTTC
NA	TRBV3-1/TRBV3-2	TRBJ1-1	NA	CASSQEGPHGSVMGGNTEAFF	TGTGCCAGCAGCCAAGAGGGCCCTCACGGCTCCGTTATGGGGGGGAACACTGAAGCTTTCTTT
TRBD2	TRBV5-6	TRBJ2-5	NA	CASSLAWRGGQETQYF	TGTGCCAGCAGCTTGGCCTGGCGGGGGGGCCAAGAGACCCAGTACTTC
TRBD2	TRBV19	TRBJ2-1	NA	CASSVLAAGRNEQFF	TGTGCCAGTAGTGTCCTAGCGGCCGGGCGGAATGAGCAGTTCTTC
NA	TRBV9	TRBJ2-7	NA	CASSAGDSVDEQYF	TGTGCCAGCAGCGCTGGGGACTCCGTGGACGAGCAGTACTTC
TRBD2	TRBV6-4	TRBJ2-1	NA	CASSDPQTSRNEQFF	TGTGCCAGCAGTGACCCCCAGACTAGCCGTAATGAGCAGTTCTTC
NA	TRBV10-2	TRBJ1-5	NA	CASTKDGVSNQPQHF	TGCGCCAGCACCAAAGACGGGGTTAGCAATCAGCCCCAGCATTTT
TRBD2	TRBV2	TRBJ2-7	NA	CASEDGGANFEQYF	TGTGCCAGCGAGGACGGGGGGGCGAATTTCGAGCAGTACTTC
NA	TRBV7-8	TRBJ2-7	NA	CASSPYTPDRPYYEQYF	TGTGCCAGCAGCCCTTACACCCCAGACAGGCCCTACTACGAGCAGTACTTC
NA	TRBV2	TRBJ1-1	NA	CASSSTGNTEAFF	TGTGCCAGCAGCTCCACAGGCAACACTGAAGCTTTCTTT
NA	TRBV7-3	TRBJ2-3	NA	CASSPGNTDTQYF	TGTGCCAGCAGCCCAGGGAACACAGATACGCAGTATTTT
TRBD1	TRBV7-6	TRBJ2-6	once	CASSPRQGASSGANVLTF	TGTGCCAGCAGCCCGAGGCAGGGGGCCTCCTCTGGGGCCAACGTCCTGACTTTC
NA	TRBV28	TRBJ1-5	NA	CASSFFPWGHPANQPQHF	TGTGCCAGCAGTTTCTTTCCATGGGGACACCCGGCCAATCAGCCCCAGCATTTT
NA	TRBV7-2	TRBJ1-6	once	CASSLATVAPLHF	TGTGCCAGCAGCTTAGCAACGGTGGCACCCCTCCACTTT
NA	TRBV18	TRBJ1-1	NA	CASSSVRQEAFF	TGTGCCAGCTCAAGCGTACGACAGGAAGCTTTCTTT
TRBD1	TRBV5-4	TRBJ1-2	NA	CASSPGGGGLRGYTF	TGTGCCAGCAGCCCAGGGGGCGGGGGTTTGAGAGGCTACACCTTC
NA	TRBV27	TRBJ2-3	NA	CASSFWQGTSTDTQYF	TGTGCCAGCAGTTTTTGGCAGGGCACTAGCACAGATACGCAGTATTTT
NA	TRBV7-2	TRBJ2-7	NA	CASSLRYEQYF	TGTGCCAGCAGCTTGAGGTACGAGCAGTACTTC
NA	TRBV7-9	TRBJ1-4	NA	CASSLDWGFNEKLFF	TGTGCCAGCAGCTTAGATTGGGGCTTTAATGAAAAACTGTTTTTT
NA	TRBV19	TRBJ2-2	medium-sized	CASHVWLTANTGELFF	TGTGCCAGTCATGTGTGGTTAACTGCGAACACCGGGGAGCTGTTTTTT
TRBD2	TRBV7-6	TRBJ2-1	NA	CASSPRASGGYLDEQFF	TGTGCCAGCAGCCCCCGGGCTAGCGGGGGATATCTGGATGAGCAGTTCTTC
TRBD1	TRBV29-1	TRBJ2-7	NA	CSVDGQGAYEQYF	TGCAGCGTTGACGGACAGGGGGCCTACGAGCAGTACTTC
TRBD1	TRBV14	TRBJ1-2	NA	CASSGQDRSGGYTF	TGTGCCAGCAGCGGACAGGACAGGTCTGGGGGCTACACCTTC
NA	TRBV5-4	TRBJ2-5	NA	CASSLPGGGAKTQYF	TGTGCCAGCAGCTTACCGGGTGGGGGGGCAAAGACCCAGTACTTC
NA	TRBV5-1	TRBJ2-7	once	CASSLSGYEQYF	TGCGCCAGCAGTTTGTCGGGGTACGAGCAGTACTTC
NA	TRBV7-9	TRBJ2-1	NA	CASSPYSGYNEQFF	TGTGCCAGCAGCCCATACAGTGGTTACAATGAGCAGTTCTTC
NA	TRBV7-8	TRBJ2-3	NA	CASSQQLSTDTQYF	TGTGCCAGCAGCCAACAGCTTAGCACAGATACGCAGTATTTT
TRBD1	TRBV7-2	TRBJ1-1	NA	CASSTQTGGGEAFF	TGTGCCAGCAGCACCCAGACAGGGGGTGGAGAAGCTTTCTTT
TRBD1	TRBV19	TRBJ1-3	NA	CASSAYRGREGDTIYF	TGTGCCAGTAGTGCCTACAGGGGAAGAGAGGGAGACACCATATATTTT
TRBD2	TRBV29-1	TRBJ2-7	NA	CSVGTRQSYEQYF	TGCAGCGTGGGGACTAGGCAATCCTACGAGCAGTACTTC